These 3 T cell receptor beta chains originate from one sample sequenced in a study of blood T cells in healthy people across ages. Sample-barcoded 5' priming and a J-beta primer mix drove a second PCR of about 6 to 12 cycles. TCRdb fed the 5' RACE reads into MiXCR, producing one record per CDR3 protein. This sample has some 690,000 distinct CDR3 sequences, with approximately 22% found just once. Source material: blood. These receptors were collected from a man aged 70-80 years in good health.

Here the CDR3 DNA reads TGTGCCAGCAATTCCGGACTGGGTGCCTACGAGCAGTACTTC. Protein product: CASNSGLGAYEQYF. The chain is built from TRBV28 and TRBJ2-7; D perhaps matches TRBD2 (5 bases). The CDR3 consists of 14 residues. V gave up 7 bases and J gave up 2 bases, with 15 bases separating them. From germline, CDR1 is MDHEN and CDR2 SYDVKM.

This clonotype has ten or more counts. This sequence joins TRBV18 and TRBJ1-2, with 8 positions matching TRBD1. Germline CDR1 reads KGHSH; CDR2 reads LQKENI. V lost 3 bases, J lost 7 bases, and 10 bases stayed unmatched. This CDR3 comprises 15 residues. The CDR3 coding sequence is TGTGCCAGCTCACCCAATACCGGGACAGGCCGTGGCTACACCTTC. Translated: CASSPNTGTGRGYTF.

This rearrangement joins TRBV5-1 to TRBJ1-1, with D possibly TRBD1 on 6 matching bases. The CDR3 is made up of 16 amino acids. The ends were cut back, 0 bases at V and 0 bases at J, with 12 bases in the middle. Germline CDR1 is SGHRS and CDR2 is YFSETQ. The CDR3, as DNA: TGCGCCAGCAGCTTGGGCCATCAGGGGCTGAACACTGAAGCTTTCTTT. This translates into CASSLGHQGLNTEAFF.